The TCR beta chain described here comes from a study of blood T cell repertoires in COVID-19. TCRdb's table, derived via immunoSEQ multiplex PCR, lists solely in-frame clones and lacks some. The repertoire holds about 350,000 clones, with around 87% as singletons. Trimming shortened V by 3 bases and J by 2 bases, and 10 bases separated the two germline ends. In germline, CDR1 is KGHSH, CDR2 LQKENI. This CDR3 spans 14 amino acids. Adults between roughly 18 and 89 years of age took part from fewer than 30 US areas. All recovered Cohort 3 donors got two negative PCRs, got clearance, or saw symptom resolution.

This chain uses TRBV18 with TRBJ2-5; the D is unclear. The specimen was PBMCs or T cells enriched from blood (not recorded which). This sequence was found in a woman aged 25 to 39 who had recovered from COVID-19. The DNA for the CDR3 is TGTGCCAGCTCACCGGCCAGTCAACAAGAGACCCAGTACTTC. This sequence encodes CASSPASQQETQYF.